Listed below are T cell receptor beta chains from one sample, sequenced in a study of T cell responses to AZD1222 COVID-19 vaccine. The protocol was immunoSEQ multiplex PCR, while the TCRdb copy is restricted to in-frame clones and leaves out a portion. The sample holds more than 30,000 clones, roughly 90% seen once. The source material was peripheral blood, sampled 28 days after the second AZD1222 dose. The receptors were sampled from an adult who received the AZD1222 COVID-19 vaccine. The CDR3 runs from the conserved cysteine through the conserved F or W. A D gene is named only where the DNA matches it firmly. Only some rows state a clone size, as once, few, many or a class for expanded clones.

clone_size	d_call	j_call	v_call	cdr3_nt	cdr3_aa
.	TRBD1	TRBJ1-2	TRBV10-3	TGTGCCATCACCGAAGACAGGGGCTATGGCTACACCTTC	CAITEDRGYGYTF
.	TRBD1	TRBJ2-6	TRBV19	TGTGCCACCATAGACAGGGCTGGGGCCAACGTCCTGACTTTC	CATIDRAGANVLTF
.	TRBD1	TRBJ1-6	TRBV5-8	TGTGCCAGCAGCTTCCAGGGGGATAATTCACCCCTCCACTTT	CASSFQGDNSPLHF
.	.	TRBJ2-7	TRBV3-1/TRBV3-2	TGTGCCAGCTCGACCTTAAGCGAGCAGTACTTC	CASSTLSEQYF
.	TRBD2	TRBJ2-1	TRBV7-3	TGTGCCAGCAGCCCGGGGACTAGCAATGAGCAGTTCTTC	CASSPGTSNEQFF
.	TRBD2	TRBJ2-1	TRBV9	TGTGCCAGCAGCGAATACGGACTAGCGGGGGTGGGCTCCTACAATGAGCAGTTCTTC	CASSEYGLAGVGSYNEQFF
once	.	TRBJ1-4	TRBV4-1	TGCGCCAGCAGCCAAGTACGGCAGGCTGAAAAACTGTTTTTT	CASSQVRQAEKLFF
.	TRBD2	TRBJ2-1	TRBV19	TGTGCCAGTAGTTCCGGGGGGGCGCAGAATGAGCAGTTCTTC	CASSSGGAQNEQFF
few	.	TRBJ1-2	TRBV2	TGTGCCAGCAGTGAAGTAACTGAATTATATGGCTACACCTTC	CASSEVTELYGYTF
.	TRBD1	TRBJ1-4	TRBV7-2	TGTGCCAGCAGCTTATTCGGACAGGGTAATGAAAAACTGTTTTTT	CASSLFGQGNEKLFF
.	TRBD1	TRBJ1-3	TRBV7-6	TGTGCCAGCAGTCTAACCCCGGGACAGGGGGCTGGAAACACCATATATTTT	CASSLTPGQGAGNTIYF
.	.	TRBJ1-2	TRBV7-3	TGTGCCAGCAGCTTCAACAACTATGGCTACACCTTC	CASSFNNYGYTF
.	.	TRBJ1-4	TRBV7-2	TGTGCCAGCAGCTTATTTTTACTGGGGGGCTCGCCTAATGAAAAACTGTTTTTT	CASSLFLLGGSPNEKLFF
.	.	TRBJ1-4	TRBV7-9	TGTGCCAGCAGCAAAAGGGAGGGACCTAATGAAAAACTGTTTTTT	CASSKREGPNEKLFF
once	.	TRBJ1-2	TRBV7-2	TGTGCCAGCAGCTCCACAGGGTATGGCTACACCTTC	CASSSTGYGYTF
.	TRBD1	TRBJ2-3	TRBV5-1	TGCGCCAGCAGGGGACAGGGTATGAGGACAGATACGCAGTATTTT	CASRGQGMRTDTQYF
.	.	TRBJ1-1	TRBV19	TGTGCCAGTGAACCGACCGTACGAACGGAGGCTTTCTTT	CASEPTVRTEAFF
.	.	TRBJ2-2	TRBV6-2/TRBV6-3	TGTGCCAGCAGTCTATTGGGGGGCGCCGGGGAGCTGTTTTTT	CASSLLGGAGELFF
.	.	TRBJ1-6	TRBV7-6	TGTGCCAGCAGCTTAAGGGCCTACCCTGATAATTCACCCCTCCACTTT	CASSLRAYPDNSPLHF
.	.	TRBJ1-2	TRBV7-2	TGTGCCAGCAGCTTTACAAAGGGGGTTGGATATGGCTACACCTTC	CASSFTKGVGYGYTF
.	TRBD2	TRBJ2-3	TRBV30	TGTGCCTGGAGCCGGGGACTAGCGGGCCAAGATACGCAGTATTTT	CAWSRGLAGQDTQYF
.	TRBD1	TRBJ2-4	TRBV7-2	TGTGCCAGCAGCTTAGGTGGGACAGGGGGAAGAAACATTCAGTACTTC	CASSLGGTGGRNIQYF
.	TRBD2	TRBJ2-5	TRBV14	TGTGCCAGCAGCCAGGATGGACTAGCGAGGGAGACCCAGTACTTC	CASSQDGLARETQYF
.	.	TRBJ1-1	TRBV5-5	TGTGCCAGCAGCTTGGTAGTGACAGCTAACACTGAAGCTTTCTTT	CASSLVVTANTEAFF
.	TRBD1	TRBJ2-5	TRBV11-3	TGTGCCAGCAGCTCGGGACAGGGACAGGGGGAGACCCAGTACTTC	CASSSGQGQGETQYF
once	.	TRBJ1-2	TRBV29-1	TGCAGCGCGCGACGGGACGAGAACTATGGCTACACCTTC	CSARRDENYGYTF
.	TRBD1	TRBJ1-1	TRBV6-4	TGTGCCAGCAGGGTACAGGGGGCCTCGGGCACTGAAGCTTTCTTT	CASRVQGASGTEAFF
few	TRBD1	TRBJ1-6	TRBV4-2	TGTGCCAGCAGCCAACAGACAGGGGCCGGTTACTCACCCCTCCACTTT	CASSQQTGAGYSPLHF
.	.	TRBJ1-2	TRBV19	TGTGCCAGTAGCAACGGGGGGAACTATGGCTACACCTTC	CASSNGGNYGYTF
.	.	TRBJ2-7	TRBV28	TGTGCCAGCGGCAAAGGGGGGGCGCGAACCTACGAGCAGTACTTC	CASGKGGARTYEQYF
.	.	TRBJ1-1	TRBV7-3	TGTGCCAGCAGCCAACAATTGAACACTGAAGCTTTCTTT	CASSQQLNTEAFF
.	.	TRBJ2-2	TRBV7-9	TGTGCCAGCAGACCCAATCTCCGTGGTAGACAGGTTGACGGGGAGCTGTTTTTT	CASRPNLRGRQVDGELFF
.	TRBD2	TRBJ2-7	TRBV3-1/TRBV3-2	TGTGCCAGCAGCCCCAGAAGGGACTACTCCTACGAGCAGTACTTC	CASSPRRDYSYEQYF
.	TRBD1	TRBJ2-7	TRBV4-3	TGCGCCAGCAGCCAAGGGACAGGGGTTTACGAGCAGTACTTC	CASSQGTGVYEQYF
.	TRBD1	TRBJ2-2	TRBV5-1	TGCGCCAGCAGCTTGGCGGGACAGGGTCCCGGGGAGCTGTTTTTT	CASSLAGQGPGELFF
once	.	TRBJ1-6	TRBV9	TGTGCCAGCAGCGTAGGTGACATGGCGTCACCCCTCCACTTT	CASSVGDMASPLHF
.	.	TRBJ2-7	TRBV24-1	TGTGCCAGGCGTGGGACCTCATTCTTC	CARRGTSFF
.	TRBD2	TRBJ2-1	TRBV20-1	TGCAGTGCTAGTGGCGGGGGGGCCAATGAGCAGTTCTTC	CSASGGGANEQFF
.	TRBD2	TRBJ2-7	TRBV9	TGTGCCAGCAGCGTTAGCGGGGGGGCTAGCTACGAGCAGTACTTC	CASSVSGGASYEQYF
.	TRBD1	TRBJ1-5	TRBV18	TGTGCCAGCTCACCACCTTCCGGGACAGGGAATCAGCCCCAGCATTTT	CASSPPSGTGNQPQHF
.	.	TRBJ2-7	TRBV2	TGTGCCAGCAGTGAACAGGGGGGCGTGTACGAGCAGTACTTC	CASSEQGGVYEQYF
.	.	TRBJ2-2	TRBV2	TGTGCCAGCAGCCTGAAGGGGAACACCGGGGAGCTGTTTTTT	CASSLKGNTGELFF
.	TRBD2	TRBJ2-7	TRBV7-7	TGTGCTAGCAGCCCAAGTAGCGGGGGCTACGAGCAGTACTTC	CASSPSSGGYEQYF
.	TRBD1	TRBJ2-1	TRBV23-1	TGCGCCAGCAAGTTAGGCAGGGGGAGTCCCAATGAGCAGTTCTTC	CASKLGRGSPNEQFF
.	.	TRBJ2-3	TRBV24-1	TGTGCCACCAGTGATCAATCGGCAGATACGCAGTATTTT	CATSDQSADTQYF
.	TRBD2	TRBJ2-1	TRBV27	TGTGCCAGCAGTCACCTATCTACGGGGGGGAAAATCAATGAGCAGTTCTTC	CASSHLSTGGKINEQFF
.	TRBD1	TRBJ1-1	TRBV18	TGTGCCAGCTCACCGGGACAGGGCAACACTGAAGCTTTCTTT	CASSPGQGNTEAFF
medium-sized	.	TRBJ2-1	TRBV29-1	TGCAGCGTCGGGGGCGGGTTCTTC	CSVGGGFF
few	.	TRBJ2-6	TRBV6-5	TGTGCCAGCAGTTACGTAGACTCTGGGGCCAACGTCCTGACTTTC	CASSYVDSGANVLTF
.	TRBD1	TRBJ1-3	TRBV3-1/TRBV3-2	TGTGCCAGCAGCCAAGGGGGGACAGCATTCTTAGGAAACACCATATATTTT	CASSQGGTAFLGNTIYF
.	.	TRBJ2-7	TRBV27	TGTGCCAGCAGCCTGACATGGGCCTACGAGCAGTACTTC	CASSLTWAYEQYF
.	TRBD1	TRBJ2-1	TRBV6-1	TGTGCCAGCAGTGAAGGGACAGGGGGTAATGAGCAGTTCTTC	CASSEGTGGNEQFF
.	.	TRBJ2-5	TRBV13	TGTGCCAGCAGCAACCGCGAGGGAGAGACCCAGTACTTC	CASSNREGETQYF